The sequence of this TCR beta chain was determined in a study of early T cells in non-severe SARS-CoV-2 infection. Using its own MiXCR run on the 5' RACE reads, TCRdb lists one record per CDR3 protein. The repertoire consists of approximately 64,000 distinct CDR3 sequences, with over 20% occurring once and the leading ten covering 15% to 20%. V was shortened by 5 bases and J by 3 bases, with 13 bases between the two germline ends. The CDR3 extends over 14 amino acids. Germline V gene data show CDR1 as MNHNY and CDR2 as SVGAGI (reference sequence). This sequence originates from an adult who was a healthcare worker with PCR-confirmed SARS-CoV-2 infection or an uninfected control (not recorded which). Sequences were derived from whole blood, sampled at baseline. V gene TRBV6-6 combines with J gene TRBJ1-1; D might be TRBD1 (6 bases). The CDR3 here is CASSRRQDYTEAFF. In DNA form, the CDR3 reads TGTGCCAGCAGTCGAAGACAGGACTACACTGAAGCTTTCTTT.